Listed below are T cell receptor beta chains from one sample, sequenced in a study of shared clonotypes between healthy human individuals. The method was immunoSEQ multiplex PCR; TCRdb's version includes in-frame clones alone and lacks a portion of them. Of hundreds of thousands of clones listed, roughly 94% are singletons. Sequencing was carried out using naive CD8+ T cells sorted from blood. The receptors stem from a man under 40 in good health. CDR3s include the opening cysteine and the closing phenylalanine or tryptophan. Fields, in order: V gene, CDR3 length, J gene, CDR3 protein.

TRBV27,13,TRBJ2-5,CASSFANSETQYF
TRBV13,18,TRBJ2-7,CASSQETRTGPNFYEQYF
TRBV7-9,15,TRBJ2-7,CASSLGRLDVYEQYF
TRBV6-5,15,TRBJ2-1,CASSYGAGGGDEQFF
TRBV27,15,TRBJ2-1,CASLGYGVGGNEQFF
TRBV5-4,17,TRBJ2-7,CASSLFSQDLGAYEQYF
TRBV7-9,17,TRBJ1-1,CASSLVGQGPANTEAFF
TRBV9,15,TRBJ1-1,CASSAEGGLNTEAFF
TRBV15,15,TRBJ2-2,CATSRRAGEGGELFF
TRBV10-1,15,TRBJ2-4,CASSDSAEGKNIQYF
TRBV27,15,TRBJ2-6,CASSSRGSGANVLTF
TRBV23-1,15,TRBJ1-3,CASSQCPSSGNTIYF
TRBV6-6,13,TRBJ2-1,CASSYSWGNEQFF
TRBV11-2,18,TRBJ2-2,CASSLPYGVAVDTGELFF
TRBV5-6,14,TRBJ2-3,CASSLARDTDTQYF
TRBV18,16,TRBJ2-7,CASSPPDGRYPYEQYF
TRBV20-1,11,TRBJ2-5,CSARGPETQYF
TRBV11-2,14,TRBJ2-3,CASSSTGGTDTQYF
TRBV7-9,16,TRBJ2-1,CASTIRGTGVIDEQFF
TRBV29-1,13,TRBJ2-2,CSVSKGDTGELFF
TRBV15,12,TRBJ2-7,CATSTQRYEQYF
TRBV18,19,TRBJ2-7,CASSPAGTGSSPIFYEQYF
TRBV27,18,TRBJ2-7,CASSSNGGGQGLSYEQYF
TRBV11-2,13,TRBJ2-2,CASSLTGTGELFF
TRBV2,12,TRBJ2-7,CASIGRVYEQYF
TRBV11-2,15,TRBJ1-4,CASSPLEGSNEKLFF
TRBV5-4,13,TRBJ1-2,CASSLSGLVGYTF
TRBV9,14,TRBJ2-7,CASSVGLAGGEQYF
TRBV7-9,14,TRBJ2-6,CASSLVAGANVLTF
TRBV5-8,14,TRBJ1-5,CASRRGTDNQPQHF
TRBV6-1,15,TRBJ1-4,CASSETKGGPEKLFF
TRBV25-1,16,TRBJ2-1,CASSDPTSGINNEQFF
TRBV10-3,15,TRBJ1-4,CAIRMKQGINEKLFF
TRBV28,15,TRBJ2-7,CASRQNEGNFYEQYF
TRBV28,17,TRBJ2-1,CASSPTPRTGTNNEQFF
TRBV5-1,16,TRBJ2-1,CASSLAGSLAGDEQFF
TRBV6-4,15,TRBJ2-1,CASSDSGGAYNEQFF
TRBV7-8,17,TRBJ2-5,CASSRLTSGSYQETQYF
TRBV28,16,TRBJ1-5,CASSFGAAGTNQPQHF
TRBV7-9,15,TRBJ2-5,CASSLRGQIGETQYF
TRBV27,12,TRBJ1-1,CASTLGGSEAFF
TRBV28,13,TRBJ1-1,CASSLTTGLGAFF
TRBV30,12,TRBJ2-1,CAWTGPSPEQFF